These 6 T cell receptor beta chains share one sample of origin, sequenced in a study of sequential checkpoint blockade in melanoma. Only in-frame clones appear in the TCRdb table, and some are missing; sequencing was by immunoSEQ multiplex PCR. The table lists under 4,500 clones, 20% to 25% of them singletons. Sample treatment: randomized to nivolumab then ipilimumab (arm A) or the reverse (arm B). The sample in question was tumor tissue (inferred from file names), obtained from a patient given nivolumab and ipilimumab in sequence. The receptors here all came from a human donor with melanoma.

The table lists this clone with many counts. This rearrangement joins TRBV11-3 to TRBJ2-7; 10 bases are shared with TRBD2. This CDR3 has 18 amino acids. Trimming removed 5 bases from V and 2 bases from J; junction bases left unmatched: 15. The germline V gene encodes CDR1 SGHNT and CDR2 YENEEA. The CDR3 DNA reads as TGTGCCAGCAGCGCGGCGACGATGGAGACTAGCGGGCCCTACGAGCAGTACTTC. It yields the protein CASSAATMETSGPYEQYF. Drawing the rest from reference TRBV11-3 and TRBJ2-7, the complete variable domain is EAGVVQSPRYKIIEKKQPVAFWCNPISGHNTLYWYLQNLGQGPELLIRYENEEAVDDSQLPKDRFSAERLKGVDSTLKIQPAELGDSAVYLCASSAATMETSGPYEQYFGPGTRLTVT.

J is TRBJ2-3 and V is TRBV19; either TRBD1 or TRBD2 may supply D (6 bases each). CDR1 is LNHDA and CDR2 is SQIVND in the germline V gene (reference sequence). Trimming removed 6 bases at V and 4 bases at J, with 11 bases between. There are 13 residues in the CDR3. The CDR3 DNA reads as TGTGCCAGTAGGTTCGGGGGCGCAGATACGCAGTATTTT. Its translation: CASRFGGADTQYF.

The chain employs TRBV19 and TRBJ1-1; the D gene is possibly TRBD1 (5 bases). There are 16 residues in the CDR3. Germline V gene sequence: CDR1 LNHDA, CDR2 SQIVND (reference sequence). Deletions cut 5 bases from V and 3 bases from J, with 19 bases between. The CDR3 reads CASSPRGGSPYTEAFF. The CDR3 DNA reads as TGTGCCAGTAGTCCCCGGGGGGGGTCCCCATACACTGAAGCTTTCTTT.

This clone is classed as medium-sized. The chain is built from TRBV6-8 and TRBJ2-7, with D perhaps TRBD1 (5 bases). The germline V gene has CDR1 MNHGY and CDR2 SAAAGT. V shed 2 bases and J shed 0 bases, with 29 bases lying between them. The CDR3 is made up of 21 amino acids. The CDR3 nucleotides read TGTGCCAGCAGTTACGGGTGGACCAGGGTGCGAGTCTTACAAAGCTCCTACGAGCAGTACTTC. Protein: CASSYGWTRVRVLQSSYEQYF.

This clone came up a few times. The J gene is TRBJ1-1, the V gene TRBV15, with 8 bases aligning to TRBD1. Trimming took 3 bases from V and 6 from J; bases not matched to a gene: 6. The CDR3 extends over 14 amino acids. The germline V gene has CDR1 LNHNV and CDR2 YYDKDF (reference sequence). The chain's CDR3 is CATSSEQGGSEAFF. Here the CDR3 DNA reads TGTGCCACCAGCAGTGAACAGGGGGGTTCTGAAGCTTTCTTT.

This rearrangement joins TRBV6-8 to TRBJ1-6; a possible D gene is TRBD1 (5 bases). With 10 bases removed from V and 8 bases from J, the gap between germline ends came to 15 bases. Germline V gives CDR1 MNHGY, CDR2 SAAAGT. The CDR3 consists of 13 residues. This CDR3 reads CATAGQGDSPLHF. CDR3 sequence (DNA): TGTGCCACCGCGGGGCAGGGAGATTCACCCCTCCACTTT.